Included here is one T cell receptor beta chain sequence, with context. TCRdb re-called the reads through MiXCR, storing one row per CDR3 protein. The table lists under 600,000 distinct CDR3 sequences, more than 15% of them singletons. This record comes from a study of T cell repertoires in cytomegalovirus infection. Trimming took 4 bases from V and 5 from J, leaving 22 bases between them. Germline V gene data show CDR1 as SGHTS and CDR2 as YDEGEE. The CDR3 is 17 amino acids. The J gene is TRBJ1-5, the V gene TRBV5-8, with unresolved D. The clonotype originates from a human donor in good health (CMV status not recorded). Some clones in this sample may be carry-over from other donors' samples. The sequenced material came from CD8+ T cells from PBMCs. CDR3 in DNA: TGTGCCAGCAGCCCGCCGTCGAGAGGCCCTCCTGATCAGCCCCAGCATTTT. Its translation: CASSPPSRGPPDQPQHF.